The 9 T cell receptor beta chains listed next were all sequenced from one sample in a study of graft-versus-host responses after intestinal transplantation. The assay was immunoSEQ multiplex PCR, and TCRdb's table has in-frame clones only and misses some. This sample carries 15,000 or so clones, over 75% of them seen once, and the ten largest clones take roughly 5.5%. The sample consisted of PBMCs, taken roughly 110 days after intestinal transplant. The receptors derive from a human patient who received an intestinal transplant, so some T cells may come from the graft donor.

The chain joins TRBV7-9 to TRBJ2-7; D may be TRBD1 (5 bases). V lost 5 bases and J lost 1, with 15 bases in between. The CDR3 consists of 15 residues. CDR1 is SEHNR and CDR2 is FQNEAQ in the germline V gene (reference sequence). The chain's CDR3 is CASSPRVVGSYEQYF. CDR3 bases: TGTGCCAGCAGCCCCAGGGTCGTTGGATCCTACGAGCAGTACTTC.

The chain joins TRBV6-5 to TRBJ2-4; D unclear. Trimming removed 6 bases from V and 1 base from J, with 13 bases in between. The CDR3 has 15 residues. CDR1 is MNHEY and CDR2 is SVGAGI in the germline V gene. CDR3: CASSSRLRAKNIQYF. The CDR3 nucleotides read TGTGCCAGCAGCTCACGTTTACGGGCCAAAAACATTCAGTACTTC.

V and J are TRBV11-3 and TRBJ2-3; 12 bases agree with TRBD2. After removal of 5 bases from V and 8 bases from J, the junction contained 5 bases not matched to a gene. The CDR3 is 14 residues long. The germline gives CDR1 SGHNT, CDR2 YENEEA. The CDR3 here is CASSQGLAGATQYF. The CDR3 region has the DNA TGTGCCAGCAGCCAGGGACTAGCGGGTGCTACGCAGTATTTT. Together with reference TRBV11-3 and TRBJ2-3, the CDR3 gives the full variable domain: EAGVVQSPRYKIIEKKQPVAFWCNPISGHNTLYWYLQNLGQGPELLIRYENEEAVDDSQLPKDRFSAERLKGVDSTLKIQPAELGDSAVYLCASSQGLAGATQYFGPGTRLTVL.

CDR3 in DNA: TGTGCCAGCAGTCCCCAGGACATGGGGATTAGACCGGCAACTAATGAAAAACTGTTTTTT. Translated, it gives CASSPQDMGIRPATNEKLFF. The rearrangement joins TRBV27 to TRBJ1-4; a possible D gene is TRBD1 (5 bases). The CDR3 is made up of 20 amino acids. Germline V gene sequence: CDR1 MNHEY, CDR2 SMNVEV (reference sequence). V lost 5 bases to trimming and J lost 0 bases, with 25 bases between them.

In DNA, the CDR3 is TGTGCCAGCAACCGGGAGGGCCACGAGCAGTACTTC. Translating gives CASNREGHEQYF. This sequence joins TRBV6-6 and TRBJ2-7, with TRBD2 matching over 8 bases. CDR3 length equals 12 residues. Trimming at V came to 7 bases and at J to 5 bases, leaving 4 bases not matched to a gene. Germline-derived CDR1 and CDR2 are MNHNY and SVGAGI (reference sequence).

The chain is built from TRBV19 and TRBJ2-3, with D perhaps matching TRBD1 or TRBD2 (5 bases each). Germline assignment: CDR1 LNHDA and CDR2 SQIVND (reference sequence). This CDR3 is built from 15 residues. V was trimmed by 3 bases and J by 3 bases, leaving 13 bases between them. The CDR3 DNA sequence: TGTGCCAGTAGTATGAGAGCCTGGGGGACAGATACGCAGTATTTT. Its translation is CASSMRAWGTDTQYF.

In its sample, this clone was seen a few times. Written as DNA, the CDR3 is TGTGCCAGCAGTTCTTCCCCAGATACGCAGTATTTT. It is translated as CASSSSPDTQYF. The chain recombines TRBV6-1 with TRBJ2-3; no clear D gene. V lost 5 bases to trimming and J lost 4 bases, with 7 bases between them. Germline V gene lookup returns CDR1 MNHNS and CDR2 SASEGT. CDR3 length: 12 amino acids.

The chain recombines TRBV30 with TRBJ2-7; TRBD2 aligns across 7 bases. The CDR3 consists of 13 residues. Germline V gene lookup returns CDR1 GTSNPN and CDR2 SVGIG (reference sequence). V trimming: 0 bases; J trimming: 9 bases; junction bases outside the gene matches: 8. Written as DNA, the CDR3 is TGTGCCTGGAGTGTGTGGGAGGGAGAGGGGCAGTACTTC. As protein: CAWSVWEGEGQYF. Using reference TRBV30 and TRBJ2-7 for the parts outside the CDR3, the full variable domain is SQTIHQWPATLVQPVGSPLSLECTVEGTSNPNLYWYRQAAGRGLQLLFYSVGIGQISSEVPQNLSASRPQDRQFILSSKKLLLSDSGFYLCAWSVWEGEGQYFGPGTRLTVT.

The chain links TRBV14 to TRBJ2-7; D gene unclear. V dropped 1 base and J dropped 4 bases, with 5 bases sitting between them. Germline CDR1 and CDR2: SGHDN and FVKESK. The CDR3 covers 12 residues. CDR3 nucleotide sequence: TGTGCCAGCAGCCAAGCTAGGTACGAGCAGTACTTC. This encodes CASSQARYEQYF.